Listed below are T cell receptor beta chains from one sample, sequenced in a study of blood T cell repertoires in COVID-19. Only in-frame clones appear in the TCRdb table, and some are missing; sequencing was by immunoSEQ multiplex PCR. The sample shows 200,000 to 300,000 clones, about nine tenths of them seen only once. Material: peripheral blood. The receptors originated from a man aged 55 to 70 with acute or convalescent COVID-19. CDR3s include the opening cysteine and the closing phenylalanine or tryptophan. D genes are given only for firm matches.

TRBV7-2	TRBJ2-2	NA	CASSSQTGSTGELFF	TGTGCCAGCAGCTCACAGACCGGGAGTACCGGGGAGCTGTTTTTT
TRBV27	TRBJ1-5	TRBD1	CASRQGGPLNQPQHF	TGTGCCAGCAGACAGGGGGGGCCTCTCAATCAGCCCCAGCATTTT
TRBV11-2	TRBJ2-7	TRBD2	CASSLGVAGVYEQYF	TGTGCCAGCAGCCTAGGTGTAGCGGGAGTATACGAGCAGTACTTC
TRBV28	TRBJ2-7	TRBD1	CASSPSGTGGYEQYF	TGTGCCAGCAGTCCCTCCGGGACAGGGGGCTACGAGCAGTACTTC
TRBV2	TRBJ1-2	TRBD1	CASRWTGGRYGYTF	TGTGCCAGCAGATGGACAGGGGGCCGCTATGGCTACACCTTC
TRBV25-1	TRBJ1-2	TRBD1	CASRTGNGYTF	TGTGCCAGCAGGACAGGGAATGGCTACACCTTC
TRBV9	TRBJ1-1	TRBD1	CASSVVGGQAFF	TGTGCCAGCAGCGTAGTAGGGGGACAGGCTTTCTTT
TRBV7-3	TRBJ2-5	TRBD2	CASSWGLAGGETQYF	TGTGCCAGCAGCTGGGGACTAGCGGGAGGAGAGACCCAGTACTTC
TRBV4-2	TRBJ1-1	NA	CASSQDRRNTEAFF	TGTGCCAGCAGCCAAGATCGCAGAAACACTGAAGCTTTCTTT
TRBV10-3	TRBJ2-2	NA	CAIRLGGGNTGELFF	TGTGCCATCAGGTTGGGAGGGGGAAACACCGGGGAGCTGTTTTTT
TRBV11-1	TRBJ1-1	TRBD1	CASSQDRGATEAFF	TGTGCCAGCAGCCAAGACAGGGGCGCCACTGAAGCTTTCTTT
TRBV28	TRBJ2-2	TRBD2	CASSLFASGSLAGELFF	TGTGCCAGCAGTTTATTTGCTAGCGGGAGTTTGGCCGGGGAGCTGTTTTTT
TRBV28	TRBJ1-1	NA	CASIRPTGGLNTEAFF	TGTGCCAGCATTCGCCCAACCGGGGGGTTGAACACTGAAGCTTTCTTT
TRBV4-2	TRBJ2-7	TRBD2	CASSQDPLAGVHEQYF	TGTGCCAGCAGCCAAGACCCACTAGCGGGAGTCCACGAGCAGTACTTC
TRBV29-1	TRBJ1-1	TRBD1	CSVAGTGAYEAFF	TGCAGCGTTGCCGGGACAGGGGCCTATGAAGCTTTCTTT
TRBV7-2	TRBJ1-5	TRBD1	CASSFGTGHSNQPQHF	TGTGCCAGCAGCTTTGGGACAGGGCATAGCAATCAGCCCCAGCATTTT
TRBV6-5	TRBJ2-1	TRBD1	CASYRVGTGDNEQFF	TGTGCCAGCTATAGGGTTGGGACAGGGGACAATGAGCAGTTCTTC
TRBV3-1/TRBV3-2	TRBJ2-2	NA	CASSHRGNTGELFF	TGTGCCAGCAGCCATAGGGGGAACACCGGGGAGCTGTTTTTT
TRBV6-5	TRBJ1-1	NA	CASSLLQTAGTEAFF	TGTGCCAGCAGCCTACTACAGACAGCGGGAACTGAAGCTTTCTTT